This TCR beta chain was obtained from a study of blood T cell repertoires in COVID-19. Turning to the study itself: Material from acute and convalescent COVID-19 was sourced from the United States, Italy and Spain. In each case, the material was cDNA or gDNA derived from T cells, B-cell-depleted T cells, or PBMCs.

In the authors' workflow: The authors estimated nucleated cell counts from reference gene primer amplification. TCRdb's copy holds only in-frame clones and misses some; the assay was immunoSEQ multiplex PCR. That table gives V, J and clone size, and the DNA gave D and trimming. The sample includes approximately 240,000 clones, over 80% of them seen just once. Germline CDR1 is MDHEN and CDR2 is SYDVKM. The CDR3 totals 13 residues. Trimming removed 4 bases from V and 4 bases from J, with 8 bases in between. For this clone: Other nucleotide sequences from this sample produce the same CDR3.

This chain links TRBV28 with TRBJ1-5; D call uncertain. This receptor was taken from a human donor in a cohort sampled during active COVID-19. Input material: peripheral blood. The CDR3 spells CASSSPGNQPQHF. DNA of the CDR3: TGTGCCAGCAGTTCTCCCGGTAATCAGCCCCAGCATTTT.